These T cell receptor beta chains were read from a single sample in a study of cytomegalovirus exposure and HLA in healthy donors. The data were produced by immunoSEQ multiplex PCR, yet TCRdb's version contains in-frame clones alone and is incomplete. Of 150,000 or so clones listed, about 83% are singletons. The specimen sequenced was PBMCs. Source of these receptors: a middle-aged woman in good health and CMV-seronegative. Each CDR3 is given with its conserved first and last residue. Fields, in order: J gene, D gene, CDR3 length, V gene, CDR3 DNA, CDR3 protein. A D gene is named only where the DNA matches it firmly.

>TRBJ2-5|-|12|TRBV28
TGTGCCAGCAGTTTAACCGGTCGGACCCAGTACTTC
CASSLTGRTQYF
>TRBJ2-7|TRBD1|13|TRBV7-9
TGTGCCAGCAGCAAAACAGGGGTTCCCGAGCAGTACTTC
CASSKTGVPEQYF
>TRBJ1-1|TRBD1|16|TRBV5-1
TGCGCCAGCAGCGACGCTCCGGGACAGGGGAGGTCTGAAGCTTTCTTT
CASSDAPGQGRSEAFF
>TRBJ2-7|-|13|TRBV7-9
TGTGCCAGCAGCTTCTCGGGAAGCTACGAGCAGTACTTC
CASSFSGSYEQYF
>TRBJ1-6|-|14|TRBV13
TGTGCCAGCAGCTTGCAGCGGACCAGTTCACCCCTCCACTTT
CASSLQRTSSPLHF
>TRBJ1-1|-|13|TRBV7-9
TGTGCCAGCAGCTCCACAGGGAACACTGAAGCTTTCTTT
CASSSTGNTEAFF
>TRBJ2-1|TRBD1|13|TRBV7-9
TGTGCCAGCAGCCAGGGGGCCTACAATGAGCAGTTCTTC
CASSQGAYNEQFF
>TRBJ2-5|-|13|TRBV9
TGTGCCAGCAGCGTAGGGGGCTGGGAGACCCAGTACTTC
CASSVGGWETQYF
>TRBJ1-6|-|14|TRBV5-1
TGCGCCAGCAGCTTTGGGGATAGCGGTTCACCCCTCCACTTT
CASSFGDSGSPLHF
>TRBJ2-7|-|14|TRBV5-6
TGTGCCAGCAGTCCGGTAGGGGACACCTACGAGCAGTACTTC
CASSPVGDTYEQYF
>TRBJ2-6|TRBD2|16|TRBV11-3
TGTGCCAGCAGCTCGCGGGGGAGTACTGGGGCCAACGTCCTGACTTTC
CASSSRGSTGANVLTF
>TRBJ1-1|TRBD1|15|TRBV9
TGTGCCAGCAGCGTAGGGACAGGGGGGAGAACTGAAGCTTTCTTT
CASSVGTGGRTEAFF
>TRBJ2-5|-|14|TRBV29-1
TGCAGCGTTGAACGGGCGGGTGTGGGAGAGACCCAGTACTTC
CSVERAGVGETQYF
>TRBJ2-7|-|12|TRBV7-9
TGTTCCAGCAGCGGATATCGCCCGGGGCAGTACTTC
CSSSGYRPGQYF
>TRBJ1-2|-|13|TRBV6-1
TGTGCCAGCAGTGAAGGCGGTAACTATGGCTACACCTTC
CASSEGGNYGYTF